This T cell receptor (beta chain) emerged from a study of HIV-infected patients and healthy controls. The sample holds a few counts of this clonotype. Germline V lookup: CDR1 KGHSH, CDR2 LQKENI. With 3 bases removed from V and 1 base from J, the gap between germline ends came to 13 bases. The CDR3 covers 15 residues. Roughly three months, about 14 weeks, into antiretroviral therapy, follow-up blood was collected. Whole blood was used without fractionation, so all unsorted peripheral T cells were included. cDNA was made from about 500 ng RNA using alpha and beta constant primers. Using multiplexing indices, alpha and beta chain libraries were generated apart by chain-specific third strand synthesis. TCRdb processed the 5' RACE reads anew with MiXCR; each CDR3 protein has one entry. Of roughly 14,000 distinct CDR3 sequences in the sample, 9.5% to 15% were seen once.

This sample comprised blood, obtained during antiretroviral therapy. The chain carries TRBV18 and TRBJ2-7, with D possibly being TRBD2 (5 bases). The TCR originated in an adult with HIV infection. The donor label of this sample is uncertain. CDR3 loop: CASSPAGPGSYEQYF. The DNA of the CDR3 is TGTGCCAGCTCACCCGCGGGTCCGGGGTCCTACGAGCAGTACTTC.